These 28 T cell receptor beta chains were sequenced from one sample in a study of CD4+ T cells in melanoma. This table comes from immunoSEQ multiplex PCR, and its TCRdb copy is limited to in-frame clones, with some not included. This table has 10,000 to 12,000 clones, roughly three quarters appearing once. The specimen sequenced was cells from a culture (not recorded whether cultured in vitro). These receptors all come from a human donor with melanoma.

This chain uses TRBV27 with TRBJ1-1; D ambiguous. Trimming took off 7 bases at V and 0 bases at J, with 18 bases between the two ends. CDR1 and CDR2 from the germline V gene are MNHEY and SMNVEV (reference sequence). The CDR3 is 16 residues long. This CDR3 reads CASTERKGRVNTEAFF. The CDR3 DNA sequence: TGTGCCAGCACGGAAAGGAAGGGTCGAGTGAACACTGAAGCTTTCTTT.

The count of this clone is one. The chain links TRBV5-1 to TRBJ1-1; D call uncertain. Per germline, CDR1 SGHRS and CDR2 YFSETQ. The V end lost 4 bases, the J end lost 4 bases, and 20 bases lay between the germline ends. This CDR3 spans 16 amino acids. CDR3 amino acids: CASSPGDFPGSTEAFF. DNA of the CDR3: TGCGCCAGCAGCCCGGGAGACTTCCCTGGGAGCACTGAAGCTTTCTTT.

The chain is built from TRBV27 and TRBJ1-4; D perhaps matches TRBD1 (5 bases). The CDR3 extends over 17 amino acids. V lost 1 base, J lost 7 bases, and 19 bases lay in between. Germline V gives CDR1 MNHEY, CDR2 SMNVEV (reference sequence). The CDR3 DNA sequence: TGTGCCAGCAGTTTATTAGGGGTTGGGGGAGTAGGTGAAAAACTGTTTTTT. Its protein is CASSLLGVGGVGEKLFF.

This chain links TRBV27 with TRBJ1-1; weak D call: TRBD1 (6 bases). The CDR3 has 15 amino acids. Between the trimmed V and J ends, which lost 3 bases and 1 base, there was a span of 12 bases. Germline lookup yields CDR1 MNHEY and CDR2 SMNVEV (reference sequence). DNA for the CDR3: TGTGCCAGCAGTTTGGAGGCGGGACAGAACACTGAAGCTTTCTTT. It translates to CASSLEAGQNTEAFF.

This clone was counted a single time. V and J are TRBV7-2 and TRBJ2-3; 7 positions match TRBD2. V shed 2 bases and J 1 base; nucleotides not matched to a gene: 9. This CDR3 region has 17 residues. Per germline, CDR1 SGHTA and CDR2 FQGNSA. The CDR3 here is CASSLRGGGGGTDTQYF. CDR3 nucleotide sequence: TGTGCCAGCAGCTTAAGGGGAGGCGGGGGTGGCACAGATACGCAGTATTTT.

J is TRBJ2-5 and V is TRBV7-2; a possible D gene is TRBD2 (6 bases). Trimming removed 0 bases from V and 2 bases from J, with 10 bases in between. CDR3 size: 15 residues. The germline V gene encodes CDR1 SGHTA and CDR2 FQGNSA. The CDR3 sequence: CASSLAGTPQETQYF. The CDR3 nucleotides read TGTGCCAGCAGCTTAGCTGGGACTCCACAAGAGACCCAGTACTTC.

V gene TRBV7-6 combines with J gene TRBJ1-2; D gene unclear. Trimming cost V 3 bases and J 0 bases, with 5 bases left between them. CDR3 size: 13 residues. CDR1 is SGHVS, CDR2 FNYEAQ, per germline. CDR3 amino acids: CASSFLANYGYTF. The CDR3 nucleotides are TGTGCCAGCAGCTTTTTGGCTAACTATGGCTACACCTTC.

The rearrangement uses TRBV16 and TRBJ2-5; 7 bases align to TRBD2. The germline gives CDR1 KGHSY, CDR2 FQNENV. The V and J ends lost 5 bases and 5 bases, in that order; junction bases with no gene match: 2. The length of the CDR3 is 12 residues. The CDR3 coding sequence is TGTGCCAGCAGCGTGCGGGGGGAGACCCAGTACTTC. Translating it yields CASSVRGETQYF.

The chain has TRBV10-2 and TRBJ1-1; a weak D match, TRBD1 (5 bases). Germline V gene data show CDR1 as WSHSY and CDR2 as SAAADI. V was shortened by 0 bases and J by 1 base, with 15 bases between the two germline ends. The CDR3 is made up of 17 amino acids. For the CDR3, the DNA is TGCGCCAGCAGTGAGTCCACGTGGGGCAGAGAGAACACTGAAGCTTTCTTT. This gives the protein CASSESTWGRENTEAFF.

This clone was counted between two and nine times. This chain links TRBV6-5 with TRBJ1-2; D unresolved. The germline V gene encodes CDR1 MNHEY and CDR2 SVGAGI. The V gene lost 6 bases and the J gene lost 1 base, with 12 bases spanning the gap. The CDR3 consists of 14 residues. In nucleotides, the CDR3 is TGTGCCAGCAGGGCGCCTGGGGATAACTATGGCTACACCTTC. This codes for CASRAPGDNYGYTF.

There are a few counts of this clone. The J gene is TRBJ1-2, the V gene TRBV5-1; D might be TRBD1 (5 bases). The CDR3 totals 14 residues. The germline V gene has CDR1 SGHRS and CDR2 YFSETQ. V lost 1 base and J 2 bases, leaving 9 bases between the germline ends. This CDR3 reads CASSLRTQNYGYTF. CDR3 nucleotides: TGCGCCAGCAGCTTGAGGACACAGAACTATGGCTACACCTTC.

This clone was detected a few times. V is TRBV29-1 and J is TRBJ2-5, with TRBD2 matching over 12 bases. The CDR3 covers 12 residues. Germline V gene data show CDR1 as SQVTM and CDR2 as ANQGSEA. V lost 4 bases and J lost 6; bases outside the gene matches: 0. Written as DNA, the CDR3 is TGCAGCGTTGGGACTAGCGGGAAGACCCAGTACTTC. Its protein product is CSVGTSGKTQYF.

The rearrangement links TRBV7-2 to TRBJ2-7; D may be TRBD1 (5 bases). The CDR3 is 12 residues long. From germline, CDR1 is SGHTA and CDR2 FQGNSA. Trimming removed 2 bases at V and 12 bases at J, with 14 bases between. The CDR3 sequence is CASSLRGSLRYF. The CDR3 nucleotides read TGTGCCAGCAGCTTAAGGGGCTCTCTCCGGTACTTC.

The chain combines TRBV7-2 with TRBJ2-1, with TRBD2 matching 11 bases. This CDR3 spans 15 amino acids. The V segment lost 3 bases and the J segment 6 bases; nucleotides outside the gene matches: 4. Looked up from germline, CDR1 is SGHTA and CDR2 is FQGNSA. CDR3 sequence: CASSFTSGGGNEQFF. The CDR3 coding sequence is TGTGCCAGCAGCTTTACTAGCGGGGGAGGCAATGAGCAGTTCTTC.

The genes are TRBV6-1 and TRBJ1-1; 8 bases agree with TRBD1. The V gene end was trimmed by 10 bases and the J gene end by 5 bases; junction bases not matched to a gene: 15. The CDR3 contains 15 residues. Per the germline V gene, CDR1 is MNHNS and CDR2 is SASEGT. The CDR3 region is CATNQRLTGVTEAFF. CDR3 in DNA: TGTGCCACCAATCAAAGGTTGACAGGGGTAACTGAAGCTTTCTTT.

The chain uses TRBV27 and TRBJ1-2, with TRBD1 as a possible D gene (6 bases). The CDR3 runs 15 residues. Germline values: CDR1 MNHEY, CDR2 SMNVEV (reference sequence). V was cut by 6 bases and J by 4 bases, with 18 bases left in between. CDR3 DNA sequence: TGTGCCAGCAGCCGCACAGGGTCAGTTGGCTATGGCTACACCTTC. It codes for CASSRTGSVGYGYTF.

The genes are TRBV5-1 and TRBJ1-1, with 7 nucleotides matching TRBD1. The germline V gene encodes CDR1 SGHRS and CDR2 YFSETQ. The CDR3 is 16 residues long. Losses at the gene ends were 4 bases for V and 0 bases for J; bases not matched to a gene: 9. Here the CDR3 reads CASSRTGRGLNTEAFF. CDR3 in DNA: TGCGCCAGCAGCCGGACAGGTAGAGGGTTGAACACTGAAGCTTTCTTT.

The J gene is TRBJ2-7, the V gene TRBV5-1, with D possibly TRBD2 on 5 matching bases. Germline assignment: CDR1 SGHRS and CDR2 YFSETQ. This CDR3 spans 15 amino acids. Trimming pared 0 bases from V and 3 bases from J, leaving 13 bases between. CDR3 nucleotides: TGCGCCAGCAGCTTGGTGTCGGACGGAGGCTACGAGCAGTACTTC. It codes for CASSLVSDGGYEQYF.

The chain couples TRBV5-1 to TRBJ2-5, with TRBD2 identical over 8 bases. Germline V gene sequence: CDR1 SGHRS, CDR2 YFSETQ. J gave up 3 bases and V 6 bases, and 10 bases lay outside the gene matches. The CDR3 is 15 residues long. The CDR3 loop reads CASTRLVGREETQYF. In nucleotides, the CDR3 is TGCGCCAGCACCCGACTGGTCGGGAGGGAAGAGACCCAGTACTTC.

The chain has TRBV13 and TRBJ1-2, with D hard to call. V gave up 5 bases and J gave up 2 bases, with 24 bases separating them. The germline gives CDR1 PRHDT, CDR2 FYEKMQ (reference sequence). CDR3 size: 18 residues. The CDR3 DNA reads as TGTGCCAGCAGCCTAGAGTCGTACGGGCGACCAAAAAACTATGGCTACACCTTC. It translates to CASSLESYGRPKNYGYTF.

The J gene is TRBJ2-3, the V gene TRBV5-4; the D gene is possibly TRBD2 (6 bases). This CDR3 has 15 residues. V was cut by 6 bases and J by 5 bases, with 19 bases left in between. Germline lookup yields CDR1 SGHNT and CDR2 YYREEE (reference sequence). The CDR3 DNA follows: TGTGCCAGCACCGTCAATGGGGGGATAGGAGATACGCAGTATTTT. It encodes CASTVNGGIGDTQYF.

This chain uses TRBV7-2 with TRBJ1-1; the D is unclear. The V end lost 1 base, the J end lost 0 bases, and 9 bases lay between the germline ends. CDR1 and CDR2 (germline): SGHTA, FQGNSA. This CDR3 is 15 amino acids long. This CDR3 reads CASSLGWTVNTEAFF. The CDR3 DNA reads TGTGCCAGCAGCTTAGGGTGGACGGTGAACACTGAAGCTTTCTTT. Combining the CDR3 with reference TRBV7-2 and TRBJ1-1 gives the whole variable domain GAGVSQSPSNKVTEKGKDVELRCDPISGHTALYWYRQSLGQGLEFLIYFQGNSAPDKSGLPSDRFSAERTGGSVSTLTIQRTQQEDSAVYLCASSLGWTVNTEAFFGQGTRLTVV.

The gene calls are TRBV11-2 and TRBJ2-6; D uncertain. V shed 5 bases and J shed 0 bases, with 11 bases lying between them. CDR3 length: 16 amino acids. Germline V gene data show CDR1 as SGHAT and CDR2 as FQNNGV. The CDR3 DNA follows: TGTGCCAGCAGCCAACGGGCAGGCTCTGGGGCCAACGTCCTGACTTTC. This translates into CASSQRAGSGANVLTF.

This clone was counted between two and nine times. V gene TRBV29-1 combines with J gene TRBJ1-3, with unresolved D. V dropped 6 bases and J dropped 0 bases, with 6 bases sitting between them. In germline, CDR1 is SQVTM, CDR2 ANQGSEA. The CDR3 extends over 12 amino acids. The DNA of the CDR3 is TGCAGCGTCCAGAGCTCTGGAAACACCATATATTTT. Its protein is CSVQSSGNTIYF.

The chain is built from TRBV10-3 and TRBJ2-7; D remains unclear. The germline V and J ends were trimmed by 4 bases and 5 bases, with 15 bases remaining between them. CDR1 ENHRY and CDR2 SYGVKD come from the germline V gene. The CDR3 consists of 14 residues. As DNA, the CDR3 is TGTGCCATCAGTGGCGGACCACAAGGAAACGAGCAGTACTTC. Translated: CAISGGPQGNEQYF.

The chain carries TRBV7-3 and TRBJ2-2; D uncertain. V lost 5 bases, J lost 5 bases, and 15 bases lay in between. Germline assignment: CDR1 SGHTA and CDR2 FQGTGA. This CDR3 has 15 residues. The CDR3 sequence: CASSPEIAGTGELFF. In nucleotides, the CDR3 is TGTGCCAGCAGCCCAGAAATTGCTGGGACCGGGGAGCTGTTTTTT.

The chain couples TRBV14 to TRBJ2-5; D gene ambiguous. The CDR3 is made up of 15 amino acids. The V gene lost 1 base and the J gene lost 1 base, with 10 bases spanning the gap. Germline CDR1 SGHDN, CDR2 FVKESK. The CDR3 loop is CASSQARRIQETQYF. The CDR3 coding sequence is TGTGCCAGCAGCCAAGCACGTAGAATCCAAGAGACCCAGTACTTC.

This clone came up a few times. The chain is built from TRBV9 and TRBJ2-7; D unclear. This CDR3 spans 13 amino acids. V was cut by 0 bases and J by 6 bases, with 10 bases left in between. CDR1 is SGDLS, CDR2 YYNGEE, per germline. CDR3 nucleotides: TGTGCCAGCAGCGTAGATACAACCACCGAGCAGTACTTC. Protein sequence: CASSVDTTTEQYF.